Reported below is one T cell receptor beta chain. The sample is drawn from a study of shared clonotypes between healthy human individuals. The germline V gene encodes CDR1 LNHDA and CDR2 SQIVND (reference sequence). The V end lost 10 bases, the J end lost 13 bases, and 22 bases lay between the germline ends. The CDR3 runs to 13 residues. Both subsets, CD45RA+ naive and CD45RA-negative memory, were split from the CD4+ cells. The assay was immunoSEQ multiplex PCR, and TCRdb's table has in-frame clones only and misses some. The table records approximately 340,000 clones, less than 85% of them present only once.

Sequencing was carried out using memory CD4+ T cells sorted from blood. Subset meaning: CD45RA-negative fraction. This chain uses TRBV19 with TRBJ1-4; weak D call: TRBD1 (5 bases). The receptor comes from a man aged 30 to 39 in good health. CDR3 amino acids: CATQAQELGGLFF. For the CDR3, the DNA is TGTGCCACTCAGGCACAGGAACTCGGGGGACTGTTTTTT.